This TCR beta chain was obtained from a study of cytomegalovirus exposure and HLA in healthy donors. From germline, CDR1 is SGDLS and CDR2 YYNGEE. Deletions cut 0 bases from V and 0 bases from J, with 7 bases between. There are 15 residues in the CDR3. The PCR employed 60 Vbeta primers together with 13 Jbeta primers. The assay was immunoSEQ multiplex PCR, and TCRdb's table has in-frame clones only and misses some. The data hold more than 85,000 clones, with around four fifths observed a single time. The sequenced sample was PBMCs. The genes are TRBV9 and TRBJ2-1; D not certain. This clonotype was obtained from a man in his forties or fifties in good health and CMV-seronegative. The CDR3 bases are TGTGCCAGCAGCGTAGTGCATAGCTCCTACAATGAGCAGTTCTTC. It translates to CASSVVHSSYNEQFF.